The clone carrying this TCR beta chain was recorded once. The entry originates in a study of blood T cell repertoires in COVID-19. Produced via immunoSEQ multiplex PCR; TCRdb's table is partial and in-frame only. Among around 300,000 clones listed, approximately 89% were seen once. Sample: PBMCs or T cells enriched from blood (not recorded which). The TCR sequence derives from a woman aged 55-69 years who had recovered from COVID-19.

CDR3 sequence: CAWDPGEETQYF. CDR3 nucleotides: TGTGCCTGGGATCCAGGGGAAGAGACCCAGTACTTC. The J gene is TRBJ2-5, the V gene TRBV30; perhaps TRBD1 as D (6 bases). The CDR3 has 12 amino acids. V was shortened by 5 bases and J by 3 bases, with 10 bases between the two germline ends. The germline gives CDR1 GTSNPN, CDR2 SVGIG (reference sequence).